This TCR beta chain was observed in a study of T-cell memory formation after mild COVID-19. The CDR3 extends over 12 amino acids. The V gene's germline CDR1 is MGHRA and CDR2 YSYEKL. V gave up 5 bases and J gave up 10 bases; unmatched junction bases: 3. This clonotype was counted at least ten times. Its antigen is not identified. TCRdb fed the 5' RACE reads into MiXCR, producing one record per CDR3 protein. The sample has around 390,000 distinct CDR3 sequences; 15% to 20% are singletons. Study conclusions and caveats: Memory cells collected pre-infection included some clones that later responded, suggesting cross-reactive memory joined.

The sample taken for sequencing was PBMCs or a T cell subset sorted from them (not recorded which). The TCR sequence derives from a man between 18 and 35 years old who had mild COVID-19 (a few samples of this study predate the infection). Cell type and time point are not known. This chain joins TRBV4-1 and TRBJ2-1, with 9 bases matching TRBD2. The CDR3 sequence: CASSGTSGEQFF. The CDR3 DNA reads TGCGCCAGCAGCGGAACTAGCGGGGAGCAGTTCTTC.